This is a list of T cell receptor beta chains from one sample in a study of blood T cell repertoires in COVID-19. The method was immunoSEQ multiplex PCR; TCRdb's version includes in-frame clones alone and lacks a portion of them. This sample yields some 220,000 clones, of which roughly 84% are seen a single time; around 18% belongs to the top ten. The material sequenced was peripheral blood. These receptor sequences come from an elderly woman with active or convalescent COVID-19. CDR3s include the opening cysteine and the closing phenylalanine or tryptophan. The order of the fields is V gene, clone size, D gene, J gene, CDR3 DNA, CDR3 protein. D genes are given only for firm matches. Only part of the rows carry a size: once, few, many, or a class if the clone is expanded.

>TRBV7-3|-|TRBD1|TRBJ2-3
TGTGCCAGCAGCCCCCACGGACAGGGAACGCAGTATTTT
CASSPHGQGTQYF
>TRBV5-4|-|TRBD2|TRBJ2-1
TGTGCCAGCAGCCCTAGGACTAGCAATGAGCAGTTCTTC
CASSPRTSNEQFF
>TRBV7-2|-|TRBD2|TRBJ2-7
TGTGCCAGCAGCTTTCGACTAGCGGGACCAAACTACGAGCAGTACTTC
CASSFRLAGPNYEQYF
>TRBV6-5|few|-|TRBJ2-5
TGTGCCAGCACAAGGAGTTCTCAAGAGACCCAGTACTTC
CASTRSSQETQYF
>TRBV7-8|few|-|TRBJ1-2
TGTGCCAGCAGCCAGCAGGGCTTACCCACCTATGGCTACACCTTC
CASSQQGLPTYGYTF
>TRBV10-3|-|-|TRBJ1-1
TGTGCCATCAGTTCCATAGTGAACACTGAAGCTTTCTTT
CAISSIVNTEAFF
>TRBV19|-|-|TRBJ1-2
TGTGCCAGTAGTAGCCCCTCAACCTGGACATACTATGGCTACACCTTC
CASSSPSTWTYYGYTF
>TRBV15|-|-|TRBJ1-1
TGTGCCACCAGCAAAGGGGGACGGACGAACACTGAAGCTTTCTTT
CATSKGGRTNTEAFF
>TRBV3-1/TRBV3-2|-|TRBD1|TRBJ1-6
TGTGCCAGCAGCCTTAAAGGGGGCGAGGGATCACCCCTCCACTTT
CASSLKGGEGSPLHF
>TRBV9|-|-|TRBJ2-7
TGTGCCAGCAGCGCATGGGGCCAGCCCTCTGACGAGCAGTACTTC
CASSAWGQPSDEQYF
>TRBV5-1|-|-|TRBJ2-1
TGCGCCAGCAGCCTCCCGGAAATGGACACCTACAATGAGCAGTTCTTC
CASSLPEMDTYNEQFF
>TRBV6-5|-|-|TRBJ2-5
TGTGCCAGCAGTTACGTCGGATTCGGGGAGACCCAGTACTTC
CASSYVGFGETQYF
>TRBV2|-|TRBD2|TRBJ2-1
TGTGCCAGCAGTCGGAACCTAGCGGGGAGCAATGAGCAGTTCTTC
CASSRNLAGSNEQFF
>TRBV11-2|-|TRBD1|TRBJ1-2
TGTGCCAGCAGCTTTACAGGGGGCCCACGAGGCTACACCTTC
CASSFTGGPRGYTF
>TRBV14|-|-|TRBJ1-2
TGTGCCAGCAGCCTCGCCGACAGATTCTATGGCTACACCTTC
CASSLADRFYGYTF
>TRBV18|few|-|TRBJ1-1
TGTGCCAGCTCACCTCGGGACTCTGAAGCTTTCTTT
CASSPRDSEAFF
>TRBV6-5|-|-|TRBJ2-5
TGTGCCAGCAGTACAGGGTGGGAGACCCAGTACTTC
CASSTGWETQYF
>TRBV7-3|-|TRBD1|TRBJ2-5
TGTGCCAGCAGCTTCGGGACAGGGGAAGAGACCCAGTACTTC
CASSFGTGEETQYF
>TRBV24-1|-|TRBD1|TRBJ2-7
TGTGCCACCAGGCCGGGACAGGGCTACGAGCAGTACTTC
CATRPGQGYEQYF
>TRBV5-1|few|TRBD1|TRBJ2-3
TGCGCCAGCAGGGACCTTGGGACAGACACAGATACGCAGTATTTT
CASRDLGTDTDTQYF
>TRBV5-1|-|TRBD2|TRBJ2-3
TGCGCCAGCAGCTTCAACCCTAGCGGAAGCACAGATACGCAGTATTTT
CASSFNPSGSTDTQYF
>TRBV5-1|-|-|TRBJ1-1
TGCGCCAGCAGCTTGGCCCCAGGGGAGGGAGCTTTCTTT
CASSLAPGEGAFF
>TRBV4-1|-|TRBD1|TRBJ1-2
TGCGCCAGCAGCCAAGGCTCCGGGACAGACTATGGCTACACCTTC
CASSQGSGTDYGYTF
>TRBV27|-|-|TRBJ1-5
TGTGCCAGCAGTTTGGGGGGACGCAGCAATCAGCCCCAGCATTTT
CASSLGGRSNQPQHF